This T cell receptor (beta chain) was sequenced during a study of blood T cell repertoires in COVID-19. Study-wide context: The samples span acute and convalescent COVID-19 from the United States, Italy and Spain. Nucleic acid was either cDNA or gDNA, and it came from T cells, B-cell-depleted T cells, or PBMCs.

The V and J ends lost 4 bases and 4 bases, in that order; junction bases with no gene match: 6. From germline, CDR1 is SQVTM and CDR2 ANQGSEA. The length of the CDR3 is 13 residues. How the authors handled the data: Estimation of nucleated cell counts relied on the amplification of reference gene primers. Some clones are missing from TCRdb's copy, which holds only in-frame ones; the method was immunoSEQ multiplex PCR. That table furnishes V, J and clone size, whereas the DNA furnished D and trimming. This table holds approximately 70,000 clones, 84% found once. Sequencing was carried out using peripheral blood. This receptor was identified in a woman between 55 and 75 years old with acute or convalescent COVID-19. This chain links TRBV29-1 with TRBJ1-2; 7 bases are shared with TRBD1. This CDR3 reads CSVGQGGAYGYTF. The CDR3 DNA reads as TGCAGCGTTGGTCAGGGGGGAGCCTATGGCTACACCTTC.